A selection of T cell receptor beta chains follows, all from one sample in a study of spatial heterogeneity in lung cancer. TCRdb re-analysed the 5' RACE reads in MiXCR, keeping a single row per CDR3 protein. This sample carries more than 30,000 distinct CDR3 sequences, about 5.8% of them seen once, and the ten largest clones take 11%. Here the sequenced sample was PBMCs, taken at surgery. All receptors derive from a male donor with early-stage non-small cell lung cancer. The CDR3 runs from the conserved cysteine through the conserved F or W. D genes are given only for firm matches. Some rows have no size entry. The others give once, few or many, or a class for an expanded clone.

d_call,clone_size,v_call,j_call,cdr3_aa,cdr3_nt
TRBD2,many,TRBV2,TRBJ2-2,CASSRDYVTGELFF,TGTGCCAGCAGTCGGGACTACGTTACCGGGGAGCTGTTTTTT
TRBD1,many,TRBV7-8,TRBJ2-7,CASAQGAGKYEQYF,TGTGCCAGTGCTCAGGGGGCTGGGAAGTACGAGCAGTACTTC
-,-,TRBV2,TRBJ2-3,CASSFGGTSTDTQYF,TGTGCCAGCAGTTTTGGTGGAACTAGCACAGATACGCAGTATTTT
TRBD1,few,TRBV7-9,TRBJ2-7,CASSAMTGGEGQYF,TGTGCCAGCAGCGCCATGACAGGGGGCGAGGGGCAGTACTTC
-,many,TRBV20-1,TRBJ2-3,CSARALIGTSRSRDTQYF,TGCAGTGCTAGAGCCCTCATCGGGACTTCACGGAGCAGGGATACGCAGTATTTT
-,-,TRBV5-4,TRBJ2-7,CASRLGLESSYEQYF,TGTGCCAGCAGATTGGGGCTAGAATCCTCCTACGAGCAGTACTTC
TRBD1,many,TRBV6-5,TRBJ2-5,CASSYSGQGGETQYF,TGTGCCAGCAGTTACTCGGGACAGGGCGGTGAGACCCAGTACTTC
-,many,TRBV30,TRBJ1-6,CAWSTNPNSPLHF,TGTGCCTGGAGTACCAATCCCAATTCACCCCTCCACTTT
-,-,TRBV4-1,TRBJ2-2,CASSQRQLQGTGELFF,TGCGCCAGCAGCCAAAGACAATTACAAGGGACCGGGGAGCTGTTTTTT
-,many,TRBV11-2,TRBJ1-6,CASSMPGNSPLHF,TGTGCCAGCAGCATGCCCGGGAATTCACCCCTCCACTTT
-,many,TRBV5-4,TRBJ2-2,CASSQDQVELFF,TGTGCCAGCAGCCAAGACCAGGTCGAACTGTTTTTT
TRBD1,few,TRBV12-3/TRBV12-4,TRBJ1-5,CASSRQGANQPQHF,TGTGCCAGCAGTCGACAGGGGGCCAATCAGCCCCAGCATTTT
-,many,TRBV19,TRBJ1-2,CASSITPVVLGYTF,TGTGCCAGTAGTATAACACCAGTCGTTCTTGGCTACACCTTC
-,many,TRBV9,TRBJ1-2,CASSPINKNYYGYTF,TGTGCCAGCAGCCCTATAAATAAAAACTACTATGGCTACACCTTC
-,many,TRBV4-1,TRBJ2-3,CASSTRGGAATDTQYF,TGCGCCAGCAGCACCCGTGGGGGGGCAGCCACAGATACGCAGTATTTT
-,many,TRBV18,TRBJ1-4,CATLGSGEKLFF,TGTGCCACCCTCGGATCTGGTGAAAAACTGTTTTTT
TRBD2,few,TRBV7-2,TRBJ2-1,CASSSKAGGPRSEQFF,TGTGCCAGCAGCTCCAAGGCGGGGGGGCCGAGAAGTGAGCAGTTCTTC
-,-,TRBV19,TRBJ1-5,CASSIKGFGNQPQHF,TGTGCCAGTAGTATTAAGGGTTTCGGCAATCAGCCCCAGCATTTT
TRBD1,many,TRBV5-1,TRBJ2-3,CASSVTGTADTQYF,TGCGCCAGCAGCGTGACAGGGACGGCAGATACGCAGTATTTT
-,many,TRBV7-2,TRBJ2-5,CASSLGGLSTQYF,TGTGCCAGCAGCTTAGGGGGTTTGTCGACCCAGTACTTC
TRBD1,few,TRBV18,TRBJ1-6,CASSPGQGASNSPLHF,TGTGCCAGCTCACCCGGACAGGGGGCCAGCAATTCACCCCTCCACTTT
TRBD1,many,TRBV7-9,TRBJ2-7,CASSLAYRGSYEQYF,TGTGCCAGCAGCTTAGCCTACAGGGGGTCCTACGAGCAGTACTTC
-,many,TRBV11-2,TRBJ2-7,CASSLSTGLTYEQYF,TGTGCCAGCAGCTTAAGCACAGGGCTTACCTACGAGCAGTACTTC
TRBD1,many,TRBV7-2,TRBJ2-2,CASRGQGNTGELFF,TGTGCCAGCAGGGGACAGGGGAACACCGGGGAGCTGTTTTTT
-,few,TRBV4-1,TRBJ1-6,CASSPGHYNSPLHF,TGCGCCAGCAGCCCTGGACATTATAATTCACCCCTCCACTTT
-,many,TRBV5-1,TRBJ2-1,CASSLLLTPGQSEQFF,TGCGCCAGCAGCTTGCTACTCACGCCGGGGCAAAGTGAGCAGTTCTTC
-,many,TRBV29-1,TRBJ2-7,CSVVPGRDGYEQYF,TGCAGCGTTGTCCCGGGGCGGGACGGGTACGAGCAGTACTTC
-,many,TRBV7-9,TRBJ1-1,CASSLAGTEAFF,TGTGCCAGCAGCTTAGCGGGCACTGAAGCTTTCTTT
TRBD1,-,TRBV11-2,TRBJ1-3,CASSTLRGRRGNTIYF,TGTGCCAGCAGCACACTTAGGGGGCGCCGGGGAAACACCATATATTTT
-,many,TRBV13,TRBJ2-3,CASSIYGLGDTQYF,TGTGCCAGCAGCATATACGGGTTGGGAGATACGCAGTATTTT
TRBD2,many,TRBV4-2,TRBJ2-5,CASSQAGGAYQETQYF,TGTGCCAGCAGCCAGGCCGGGGGGGCCTACCAAGAGACCCAGTACTTC
-,many,TRBV10-3,TRBJ1-2,CAISESGMHLGYTF,TGTGCCATCAGTGAAAGTGGGATGCATCTGGGCTACACCTTC
-,many,TRBV6-5,TRBJ2-1,CASSYSLGLNNEQFF,TGTGCCAGCAGTTACTCCCTGGGACTTAACAATGAGCAGTTCTTC
-,many,TRBV28,TRBJ1-3,CASIPSGGSGNTIYF,TGTGCCAGCATCCCCTCCGGCGGCTCTGGAAACACCATATATTTT
TRBD2,many,TRBV12-5,TRBJ2-1,CASGLLGTSGDNEQFF,TGTGCTAGTGGTTTGTTGGGGACTAGCGGGGACAATGAGCAGTTCTTC
TRBD1,many,TRBV5-1,TRBJ2-7,CASSLGATGGFSYEQYF,TGCGCCAGCAGCTTGGGAGCCACAGGGGGCTTCTCCTACGAGCAGTACTTC
TRBD2,many,TRBV11-2,TRBJ2-5,CASSRSPFGSGGSEETQYF,TGTGCCAGCAGCCGATCCCCCTTCGGTAGCGGGGGGTCTGAAGAGACCCAGTACTTC
-,many,TRBV10-3,TRBJ1-6,CAISEWGTSPLHF,TGTGCCATCAGTGAATGGGGGACTTCACCCCTCCACTTT
-,many,TRBV4-1,TRBJ2-7,CASSRYGENYEQYF,TGCGCCAGCAGTCGTTATGGGGAGAACTACGAGCAGTACTTC
-,many,TRBV5-1,TRBJ2-1,CASSLVVGHNNEQFF,TGCGCCAGCAGCTTGGTGGTTGGACATAACAATGAGCAGTTCTTC
-,-,TRBV15,TRBJ1-3,CATSGQYGVSGNTIYF,TGTGCCACCAGCGGGCAATACGGAGTCTCTGGAAACACCATATATTTT
-,many,TRBV7-9,TRBJ2-7,CASSLAGGTYEQYF,TGTGCCAGCAGCTTAGCAGGGGGGACCTACGAGCAGTACTTC
-,many,TRBV11-2,TRBJ2-5,CASSLSLAETQYF,TGTGCCAGCAGCTTATCCCTCGCGGAGACCCAGTACTTC
-,many,TRBV12-3/TRBV12-4,TRBJ2-7,CATQRSTLEQYF,TGTGCCACCCAGCGGTCTACCTTGGAGCAGTACTTC
TRBD2,many,TRBV6-5,TRBJ2-7,CASSYSTSGGYEQYF,TGTGCCAGCAGTTACTCTACTAGCGGGGGGTACGAGCAGTACTTC
TRBD1,many,TRBV5-6,TRBJ1-2,CASSLRGTDLRGYTF,TGTGCCAGCAGCTTGAGGGGGACAGACCTTCGTGGCTACACCTTC
-,-,TRBV5-1,TRBJ1-6,CASSLVLPYNSPLHF,TGCGCCAGCAGCTTAGTTCTCCCGTATAATTCACCCCTCCACTTT
TRBD2,many,TRBV6-5,TRBJ2-1,CASSYSGTSGGSDEQFF,TGTGCCAGCAGTTACTCCGGGACTAGCGGGGGAAGCGATGAGCAGTTCTTC